This T cell receptor (beta chain) was sequenced during a study of blood T cells in healthy people across ages. Findings and limits, study-wide: Getting older went along with TCR beta diversity per million T cells dropping roughly linearly.

The authors ran a second PCR of about 6 to 11 cycles using a sample-barcoded 5' primer and a J-beta primer mix. Tags on each cDNA molecule came from a template-switch adaptor with 12 random nucleotides. TCRdb recomputed calls from the 5' RACE reads with MiXCR, one row per CDR3 protein. Found here are around 900,000 distinct CDR3 sequences, roughly 51% of them singletons; the top ten hold about a fifth. With regard to this clonotype: What it binds is unknown.

In germline, CDR1 is KGHDR, CDR2 SFDVKD. The CDR3 is 16 amino acids. V shed 0 bases, J shed 8 bases, and the junction held 6 bases outside the gene matches. The sequenced sample consisted of blood. The rearrangement links TRBV24-1 to TRBJ2-1; 10 bases line up with TRBD2. This receptor was taken from a woman aged 55 to 70 in good health. The CDR3 sequence is CATSDLASGSLDEQFF. The CDR3 DNA reads TGTGCCACCAGTGATTTGGCTAGCGGGAGCCTCGATGAGCAGTTCTTC.